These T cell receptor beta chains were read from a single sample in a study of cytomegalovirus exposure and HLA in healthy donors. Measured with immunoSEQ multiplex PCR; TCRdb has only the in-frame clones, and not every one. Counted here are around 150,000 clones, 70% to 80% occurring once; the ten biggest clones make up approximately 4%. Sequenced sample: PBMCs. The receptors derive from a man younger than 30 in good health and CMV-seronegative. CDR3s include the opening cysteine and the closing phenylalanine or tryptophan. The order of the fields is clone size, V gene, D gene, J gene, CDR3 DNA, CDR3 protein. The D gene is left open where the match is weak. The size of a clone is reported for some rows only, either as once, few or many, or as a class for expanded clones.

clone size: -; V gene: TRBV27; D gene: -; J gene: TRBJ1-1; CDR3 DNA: TGTGCCAGCAGTTTATCTTTAATCTCCCTCGGGACTGTAACCATGAACACTGAAGCTTTCTTT; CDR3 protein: CASSLSLISLGTVTMNTEAFF
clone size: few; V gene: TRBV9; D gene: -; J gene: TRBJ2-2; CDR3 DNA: TGTGCCAGCAGCCCGGGACTTTTGAACACCGGGGAGCTGTTTTTT; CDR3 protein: CASSPGLLNTGELFF
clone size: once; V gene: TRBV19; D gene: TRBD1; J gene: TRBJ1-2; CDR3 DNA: TGTGCCAGTAGTACCGACAGGGTCCCTAACTATGGCTACACCTTC; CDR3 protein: CASSTDRVPNYGYTF
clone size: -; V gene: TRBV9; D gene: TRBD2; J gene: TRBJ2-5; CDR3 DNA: TGTGCCAGCAGCGCCTCTGGGTTAGCGGGGTGGGAGACCCAGTACTTC; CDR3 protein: CASSASGLAGWETQYF
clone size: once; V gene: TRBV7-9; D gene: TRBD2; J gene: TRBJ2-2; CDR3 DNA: TGTGCCAGCAGCGACGTCCCGGGACTAGGCGGGGAGCTGTTTTTT; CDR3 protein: CASSDVPGLGGELFF
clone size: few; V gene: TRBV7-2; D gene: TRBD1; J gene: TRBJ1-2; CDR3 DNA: TGTGCCAGCAGCTTAGATCGGGACAGGAACTATGGCTACACCTTC; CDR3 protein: CASSLDRDRNYGYTF
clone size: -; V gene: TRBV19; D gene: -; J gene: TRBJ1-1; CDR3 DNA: TGTGCCAGTAGATTGGGGACCAGGGGCAACACTGAAGCTTTCTTT; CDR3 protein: CASRLGTRGNTEAFF
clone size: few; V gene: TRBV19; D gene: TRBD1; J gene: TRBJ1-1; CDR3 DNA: TGTGCCAGTAGTCAGGGGGGCAGGAGAAACACTGAAGCTTTCTTT; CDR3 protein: CASSQGGRRNTEAFF
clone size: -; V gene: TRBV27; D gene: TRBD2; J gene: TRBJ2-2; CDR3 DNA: TGTGCCAGCAGTAGCCTCTTGGCGCGGGAGGGACCCACCGGGGAGCTGTTTTTT; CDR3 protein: CASSSLLAREGPTGELFF
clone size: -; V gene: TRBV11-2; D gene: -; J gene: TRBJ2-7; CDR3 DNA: TGTGCCAGCAGCTTTAATTACGAGCAGTACTTC; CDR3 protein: CASSFNYEQYF
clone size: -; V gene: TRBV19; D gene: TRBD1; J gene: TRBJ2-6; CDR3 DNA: TGTGCCAGTACTCGAGCGGCGGGCAGGGGGCTTGGGGCCAACGTCCTGACTTTC; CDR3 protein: CASTRAAGRGLGANVLTF
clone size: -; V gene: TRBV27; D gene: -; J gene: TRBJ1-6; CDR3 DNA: TGTGCCAGCAGTTTTGGGGGGGGCTGGTCACCCCTCCACTTT; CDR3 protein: CASSFGGGWSPLHF
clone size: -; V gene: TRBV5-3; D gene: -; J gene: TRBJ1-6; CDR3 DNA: TGTGCCAGAAGCTTCCGATTGGGGCTGACGAGATTTAATTCACCCCTCCACTTT; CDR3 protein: CARSFRLGLTRFNSPLHF
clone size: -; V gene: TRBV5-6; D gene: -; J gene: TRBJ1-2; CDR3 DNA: TGTGCCAGCCGGGAAAATAACTATGGCTACACCTTC; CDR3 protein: CASRENNYGYTF
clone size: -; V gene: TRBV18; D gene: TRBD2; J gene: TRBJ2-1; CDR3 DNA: TGTGCCAGCTCACCGCCGGGACTAGCGGTCTACAATGAGCAGTTCTTC; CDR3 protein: CASSPPGLAVYNEQFF
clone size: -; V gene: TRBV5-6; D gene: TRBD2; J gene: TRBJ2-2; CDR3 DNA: TGTGCCAGCAGCTACGGACTAGCGGGGATTCCGAACACCGGGGAGCTGTTTTTT; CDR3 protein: CASSYGLAGIPNTGELFF
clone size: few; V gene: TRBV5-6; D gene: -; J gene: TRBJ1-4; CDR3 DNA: TGTGCCAGCAGCTTCTCAGGGCGGCCCGTGGAACTGTTTTTT; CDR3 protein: CASSFSGRPVELFF
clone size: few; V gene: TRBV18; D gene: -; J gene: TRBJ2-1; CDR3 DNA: TGTGCCAGCTCACCAGCACAGGGTTATGACAATGAGCAGTTCTTC; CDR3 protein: CASSPAQGYDNEQFF
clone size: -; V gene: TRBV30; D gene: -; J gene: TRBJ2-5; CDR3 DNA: TGTGCCTGGGACAGTCAGGCTACCGGGGGGACCCAGTACTTC; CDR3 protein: CAWDSQATGGTQYF
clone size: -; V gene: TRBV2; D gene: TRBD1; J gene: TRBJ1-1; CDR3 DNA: TGTGCCAGCAGCCTCCTCGACAGGGCCACTGAAGCTTTCTTT; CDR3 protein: CASSLLDRATEAFF
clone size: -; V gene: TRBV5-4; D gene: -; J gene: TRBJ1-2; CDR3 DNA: TGTGCCAGCAGCTTGGGGGCAACCGCCTATGGCTACACCTTC; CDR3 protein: CASSLGATAYGYTF
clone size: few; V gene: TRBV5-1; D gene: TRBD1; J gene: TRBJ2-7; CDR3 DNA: TGCGCCAGCAGCCTGGACAGGACCTACGAGCAGTACTTC; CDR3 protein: CASSLDRTYEQYF
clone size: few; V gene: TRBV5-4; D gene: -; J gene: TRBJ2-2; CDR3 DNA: TGTGCCAGCAGCACGGTCATGACCGGGGAGCTGTTTTTT; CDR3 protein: CASSTVMTGELFF
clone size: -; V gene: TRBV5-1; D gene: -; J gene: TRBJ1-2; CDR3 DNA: TGCGCCAGCAGCGCGGGATCTGGAGATGGCTACACCTTC; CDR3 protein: CASSAGSGDGYTF
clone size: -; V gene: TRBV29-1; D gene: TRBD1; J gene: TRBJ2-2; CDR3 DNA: TGCAGCGTTGTGGGACAGGGGTACACCGGGGAGCTGTTTTTT; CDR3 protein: CSVVGQGYTGELFF
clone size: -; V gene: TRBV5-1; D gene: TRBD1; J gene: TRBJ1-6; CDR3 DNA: TGCGCCAGCAGCGGAGGGACAGGGGATAATTCACCCCTCCACTTT; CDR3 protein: CASSGGTGDNSPLHF
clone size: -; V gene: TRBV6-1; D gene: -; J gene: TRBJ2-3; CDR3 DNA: TGTGCCAGCAGTGAAGCTGGACTCCCAGATACGCAGTATTTT; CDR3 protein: CASSEAGLPDTQYF
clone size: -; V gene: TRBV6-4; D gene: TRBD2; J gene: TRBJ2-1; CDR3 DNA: TGTGCCAGCAGTCTCTCCCCCGGGACTATTCCCAATGAGCAGTTCTTC; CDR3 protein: CASSLSPGTIPNEQFF
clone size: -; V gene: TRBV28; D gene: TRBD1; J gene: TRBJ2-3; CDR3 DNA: TGTGCCAGCAGGAAACCCGGGACAGGGGTCACAGATACGCAGTATTTT; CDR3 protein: CASRKPGTGVTDTQYF
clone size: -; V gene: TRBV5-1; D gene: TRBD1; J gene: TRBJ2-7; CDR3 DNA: TGCGCCAGCACCATGACAGGGAAGTCCTACGAGCAGTACTTC; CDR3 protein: CASTMTGKSYEQYF
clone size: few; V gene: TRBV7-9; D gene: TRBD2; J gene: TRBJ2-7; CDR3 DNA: TGTGCCAGCAGCCCCCGACGACTAGCGGGAGCGCCCTACGAGCAGTACTTC; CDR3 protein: CASSPRRLAGAPYEQYF
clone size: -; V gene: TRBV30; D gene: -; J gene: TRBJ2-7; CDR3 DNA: TGTGCCTGGAGTCTAACGGCCGGGTCCGTCTCCTACGAGCAGTACTTC; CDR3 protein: CAWSLTAGSVSYEQYF
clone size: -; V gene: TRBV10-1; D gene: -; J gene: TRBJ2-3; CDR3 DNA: TGCGCCAGCAGTACGAACCGGAGGGTGGCAGATACGCAGTATTTT; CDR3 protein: CASSTNRRVADTQYF
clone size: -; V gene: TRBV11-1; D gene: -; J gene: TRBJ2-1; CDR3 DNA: TGTGCCAGCAGAGCTTTAATATCAAGGGTCTTGGGCAGGGCGGATGAGCAGTTCTTC; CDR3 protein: CASRALISRVLGRADEQFF
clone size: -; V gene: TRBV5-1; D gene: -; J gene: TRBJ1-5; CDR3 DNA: TGCGCCAGCAGCTTGGGCGGGGATCAGCCCCAGCATTTT; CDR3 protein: CASSLGGDQPQHF
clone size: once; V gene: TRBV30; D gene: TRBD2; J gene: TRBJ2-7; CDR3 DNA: TGTGCCTGGAGTGTGGAGAAAGGTACTAGCGGGAGGAGCTCCTACGAGCAGTACTTC; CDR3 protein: CAWSVEKGTSGRSSYEQYF
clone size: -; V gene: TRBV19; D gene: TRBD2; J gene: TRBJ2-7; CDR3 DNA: TGTGCCAGTACCCTAGGCGGGGGAACCGAGCAGTACTTC; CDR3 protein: CASTLGGGTEQYF
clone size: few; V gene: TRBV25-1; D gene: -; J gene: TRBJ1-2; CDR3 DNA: TGTGCCAGCAGTGGAGCGCAGGGGCAATACTATGGCTACACCTTC; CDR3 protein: CASSGAQGQYYGYTF
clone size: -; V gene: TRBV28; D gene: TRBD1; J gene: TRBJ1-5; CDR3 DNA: TGTGCCAGCAGTTTATCGGACGGGACAGGGGGACGCCCCCAGCATTTT; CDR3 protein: CASSLSDGTGGRPQHF
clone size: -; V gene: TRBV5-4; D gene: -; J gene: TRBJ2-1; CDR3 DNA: TGTGCCAGCAGCTTGGAGATGGGAGGTCTGGATGAGCAGTTCTTC; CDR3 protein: CASSLEMGGLDEQFF
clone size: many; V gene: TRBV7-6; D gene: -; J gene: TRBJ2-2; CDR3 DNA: TGTGCCAGCAGCGATACAGGGACCGGGGAGCTGTTTTTT; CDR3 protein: CASSDTGTGELFF
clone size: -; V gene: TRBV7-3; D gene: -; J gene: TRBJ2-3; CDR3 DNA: TGTGCCAGCAGCTTATTCGGCGGGGCCGTCTCTAGCACAGATACGCAGTATTTT; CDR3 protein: CASSLFGGAVSSTDTQYF
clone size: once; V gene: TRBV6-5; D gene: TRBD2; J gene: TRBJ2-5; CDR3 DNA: TGTGCCAGCAGTTACACTAGCGGGAGTGAGACCCAGTACTTC; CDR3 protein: CASSYTSGSETQYF
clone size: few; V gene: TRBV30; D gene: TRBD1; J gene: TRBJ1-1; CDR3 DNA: TGTGCCTGGGACACTCCCGGGACAGGGAGGGCTGAAGCTTTCTTT; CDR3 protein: CAWDTPGTGRAEAFF
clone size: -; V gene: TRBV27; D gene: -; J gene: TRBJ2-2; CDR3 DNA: TGTGCCAGCAGTTCATCGATCGAGTACCTCTACGCGAACACCGGGGAGCTGTTTTTT; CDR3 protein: CASSSSIEYLYANTGELFF
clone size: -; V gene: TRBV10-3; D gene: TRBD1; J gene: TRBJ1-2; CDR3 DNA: TGTGCCATCAGTGAACGATCCGGTGGCAGGGGGCTCGCCTACACCTTC; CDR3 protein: CAISERSGGRGLAYTF
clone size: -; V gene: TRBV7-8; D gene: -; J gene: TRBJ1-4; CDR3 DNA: TGTGCCAGCAGCTTTCCCCCTGCGGGGGCAGTCGAAAAACTGTTTTTT; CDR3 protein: CASSFPPAGAVEKLFF
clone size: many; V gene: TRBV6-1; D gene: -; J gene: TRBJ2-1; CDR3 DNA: TGTGCCACCGTAGGGAGATCCTACAATGAGCAGTTCTTC; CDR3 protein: CATVGRSYNEQFF
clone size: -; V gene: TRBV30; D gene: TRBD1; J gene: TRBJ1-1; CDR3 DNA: TGTGCCTGGAGCCGACAGGGTCACACTGAAGCTTTCTTT; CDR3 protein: CAWSRQGHTEAFF
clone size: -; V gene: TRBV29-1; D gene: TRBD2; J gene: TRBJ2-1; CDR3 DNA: TGCAGCGGGGGACTAGCGGGAGATAATGAGCAGTTCTTC; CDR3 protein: CSGGLAGDNEQFF
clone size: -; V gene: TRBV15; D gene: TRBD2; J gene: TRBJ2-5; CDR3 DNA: TGTGCCACCAGCGAAACGTCCACGAGGACTAGCAGGGAGACCCAGTACTTC; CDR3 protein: CATSETSTRTSRETQYF
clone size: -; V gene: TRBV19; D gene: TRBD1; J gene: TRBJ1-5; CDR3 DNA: TGTGCCAGTAGTATAGTCAACAGGGGGCTCCTCAATCAGCCCCAGCATTTT; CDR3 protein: CASSIVNRGLLNQPQHF
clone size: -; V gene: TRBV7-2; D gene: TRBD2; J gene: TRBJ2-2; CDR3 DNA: TGTGCCAGCAGCATAGGACTAGCGGGCACCGGGGAGCTGTTTTTT; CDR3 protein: CASSIGLAGTGELFF
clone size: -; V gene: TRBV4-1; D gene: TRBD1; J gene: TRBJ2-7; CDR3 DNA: TGCGCCAGCAGCCAAGCAAGACAGGGGACATCCTACGAGCAGTACTTC; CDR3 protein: CASSQARQGTSYEQYF
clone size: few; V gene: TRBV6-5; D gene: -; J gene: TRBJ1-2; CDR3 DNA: TGTGCCAGCAGTACCATGCCGGGGGACTATGGCTACACCTTC; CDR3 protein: CASSTMPGDYGYTF
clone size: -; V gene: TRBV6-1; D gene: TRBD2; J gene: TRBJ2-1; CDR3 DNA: TGTGCCAGCAGTGATTTACTAGCGCCCTCCTACAATGAGCAGTTCTTC; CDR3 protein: CASSDLLAPSYNEQFF
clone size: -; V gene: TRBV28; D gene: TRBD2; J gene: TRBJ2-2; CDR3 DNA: TGTGCCAGCAGTTTCTCTGGGAGGGTCACCGGGGAGCTGTTTTTT; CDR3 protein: CASSFSGRVTGELFF
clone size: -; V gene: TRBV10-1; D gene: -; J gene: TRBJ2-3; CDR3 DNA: TGCGCCAGCAGTAGGGACATGAGCACAGATACGCAGTATTTT; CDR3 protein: CASSRDMSTDTQYF
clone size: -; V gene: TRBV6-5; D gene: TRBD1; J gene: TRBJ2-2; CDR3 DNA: TGTGCCACCGGGACAGGGGACACCGGGGAGCTGTTTTTT; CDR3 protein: CATGTGDTGELFF
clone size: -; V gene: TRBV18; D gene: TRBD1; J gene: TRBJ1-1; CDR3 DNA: TGTGCCAGCTCACCCGCAGGGGGGTTTGTCACTTTCTTT; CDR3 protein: CASSPAGGFVTFF